This is a list of T cell receptor beta chains from one sample in a study of T cell repertoires in cytomegalovirus infection. TCRdb itself ran the reads through MiXCR, one entry per CDR3 protein. This table holds 630,000 or so distinct CDR3 sequences, 24% found once. Sample: CD8+ T cells from PBMCs. These receptor sequences come from a human donor in good health (CMV status not recorded). Some clones in this sample may be carry-over from other donors' samples. The CDR3 runs from the conserved cysteine through the conserved F or W.

CASSSRDRGIEQFF TRBJ2-1 14 TRBV7-8
CSARERGQGEYEQYF TRBJ2-7 15 TRBV20-1
CASGVYYGYTF TRBJ1-2 11 TRBV7-6
CASILSGGQETQYF TRBJ2-5 14 TRBV7-9
CAIRTGTRGYNEQFF TRBJ2-1 15 TRBV10-3
CASSSRDREHTGELFF TRBJ2-2 16 TRBV7-9
CASRRLQGMNTEAFF TRBJ1-1 15 TRBV4-1
CASIGDRPYEQYF TRBJ2-7 13 TRBV7-9
CASSFPGQMNTEAFF TRBJ1-1 15 TRBV7-6
CASSPKYPWENSPLHF TRBJ1-6 16 TRBV18
CASRRLAEETQYF TRBJ2-5 13 TRBV6-1
CASSPLVLDRVFDTEAFF TRBJ1-1 18 TRBV7-6
CASSRDFNRDGYTF TRBJ1-2 14 TRBV7-2
CASRSQSSYGYTF TRBJ1-2 13 TRBV7-9
CASRLPGENSPLHF TRBJ1-6 14 TRBV2
CASSFRGRATDTQYF TRBJ2-3 15 TRBV12-3/TRBV12-4
CASSWGDSYNEQFF TRBJ2-1 14 TRBV5-6
CASSQARSYNEQFF TRBJ2-1 14 TRBV4-3
CASSNARIYEQYF TRBJ2-7 13 TRBV12-3/TRBV12-4
CASSSGTGFTGELFF TRBJ2-2 15 TRBV7-6
CASSPKQGFTEAFF TRBJ1-1 14 TRBV7-8
CSAPVGTMNTGELFF TRBJ2-2 15 TRBV20-1
CATLGLTYEQYF TRBJ2-7 12 TRBV2
CASSLDSRAAGEAFF TRBJ1-1 15 TRBV7-9
CASSFPGTGAHTEAFF TRBJ1-1 16 TRBV28
CASSAGQGAGNEQFF TRBJ2-1 15 TRBV7-3
CASAEDRVGNQPQHF TRBJ1-5 15 TRBV12-5
CASIDTPDTTDTQYF TRBJ2-3 15 TRBV6-8
CASSFRTANQPQHF TRBJ1-5 14 TRBV12-3/TRBV12-4
CASSTGWAEAFF TRBJ1-1 12 TRBV7-9